Shown below are 11 T cell receptor beta chains from a single sample sequenced in a study of T cell repertoires in cytomegalovirus infection. TCRdb re-called the reads with MiXCR, one entry per CDR3 protein. Found here are 70,000 to 85,000 distinct CDR3 sequences, approximately 40% of them singletons; the top ten hold 80% to 95%. For these TCRs, the target antigens are not known. This material consisted of CD8+ T cells from cultured PBMCs, taken from culture after CMV antigen stimulation. Every receptor here comes from a human donor in good health (CMV status not recorded). Some clones in this sample may be carry-over from other donors' samples.

In its sample, this clonotype was seen once. J is TRBJ1-1 and V is TRBV7-4; the D gene is possibly TRBD1 (5 bases). Germline assignment: CDR1 SGHVT and CDR2 SQSDAQ. The CDR3 sequence is 14 residues long. Trimming pared 3 bases from V and 1 base from J, leaving 9 bases between. The CDR3 loop reads CASSFQTANTEAFF. The CDR3 coding sequence is TGTGCCAGCAGCTTTCAGACAGCGAACACTGAAGCTTTCTTT. The entire variable domain, with the rest obtained from reference TRBV7-4 and TRBJ1-1, is as follows: GAGVSQSPRYKVAKRGRDVALRCDSISGHVTLYWYRQTLGQGSEVLTYSQSDAQRDKSGRPSGRFSAERPERSVSTLKIQRTEQGDSAVYLCASSFQTANTEAFFGQGTRLTVV.

This clonotype was observed a single time. The V gene is TRBV4-1, the J gene TRBJ1-4; the D is unclear. This CDR3 comprises 14 residues. V was pared by 1 base and J by 6 bases, with 9 bases between. The germline gives CDR1 MGHRA, CDR2 YSYEKL. CDR3 region: CASSQGPDDEKLFF. The CDR3 DNA reads TGCGCCAGCAGCCAAGGGCCGGACGATGAAAAACTGTTTTTT.

This chain uses TRBV5-3 with TRBJ1-2; 8 positions match TRBD1. TRBV5-3 carries the ORF label, with uncertain function. V lost 8 bases to trimming and J lost 8 bases; unmatched junction nucleotides: 17. The CDR3 length is 15 residues. CDR3 DNA: TGTGCCAGCAGGGTACAGGGGGATAGGTTGAGGGGCTACACCTTC. Its translation is CASRVQGDRLRGYTF.

V is TRBV4-1 and J is TRBJ2-5, with 8 bases fitting TRBD1. With V trimmed by 0 bases and J by 4 bases, 7 bases remained unmatched. CDR3 length: 16 residues. Germline-derived CDR1 and CDR2 are MGHRA and YSYEKL. The CDR3 sequence: CASSQEARGLRETQYF. CDR3 nucleotide sequence: TGCGCCAGCAGCCAAGAGGCCAGGGGGCTCCGAGAGACCCAGTACTTC.

This chain connects TRBV6-6 to TRBJ2-7, with D perhaps assigned TRBD1 or TRBD2 (6 bases each). Between the trimmed V and J ends, which lost 6 bases and 2 bases, there was a span of 20 bases. CDR1 and CDR2 (germline): MNHNY, SVGAGI (reference sequence). There are 16 residues in the CDR3. Here the CDR3 DNA reads TGTGCCAGCAGCGGAGGGGAAGGACAGATACCCTACGAGCAGTACTTC. Residues: CASSGGEGQIPYEQYF.

This chain links TRBV10-3 with TRBJ2-7; maybe TRBD1 (5 bases). Per germline, CDR1 ENHRY and CDR2 SYGVKD. Trimming pared 1 base from V and 3 bases from J, leaving 10 bases between. The CDR3 has 14 amino acids. The CDR3 sequence: CAISEFDSIYEQYF. The CDR3 nucleotides are TGTGCCATCAGTGAGTTCGACAGCATCTACGAGCAGTACTTC.

The chain combines TRBV27 with TRBJ2-7; 8 bases line up with TRBD1. Germline assignment: CDR1 MNHEY and CDR2 SMNVEV (reference sequence). J gave up 0 bases and V 6 bases, and 10 bases lay outside the gene matches. The CDR3 is 16 amino acids. CDR3 region: CASSIHTGGSSYEQYF. The CDR3 DNA is TGTGCCAGCAGCATCCACACAGGGGGGAGCTCCTACGAGCAGTACTTC.

This chain links TRBV20-1 with TRBJ2-3, with 11 nucleotides matching TRBD2. Germline CDR1 reads DFQATT; CDR2 reads SNEGSKA (reference sequence). The CDR3 spans 23 residues. V was pared by 1 base and J by 2 bases, with 26 bases of the junction left unmatched. The CDR3 reads CSARGNVLAGGLTSIYSTDTQYF. The CDR3 bases are TGCAGTGCTAGAGGAAATGTCCTAGCGGGGGGCCTAACTAGTATATATTCCACAGATACGCAGTATTTT.

This clonotype was observed many times. This sequence joins TRBV28 and TRBJ2-3; weak D call: TRBD2 (7 bases). The CDR3 sequence is 19 residues long. Germline V gene sequence: CDR1 MDHEN, CDR2 SYDVKM. Trimming removed 3 bases from V and 2 bases from J, with 24 bases in between. CDR3 residues: CASSLEYVGGGSNTDTQYF. The CDR3 DNA sequence: TGTGCCAGCAGTTTGGAGTACGTTGGCGGGGGCTCAAACACAGATACGCAGTATTTT.

The chain combines TRBV12-3 or TRBV12-4 with TRBJ1-4, with D possibly being TRBD1 (5 bases). This CDR3 spans 15 amino acids. Trimming shortened V by 5 bases and J by 1 base, and 11 bases separated the two germline ends. In DNA form, the CDR3 reads TGTGCCAGCAGTCCCGAGGGGAAAACTAATGAAAAACTGTTTTTT. This sequence encodes CASSPEGKTNEKLFF.

The chain carries TRBV20-1 and TRBJ2-1; TRBD2 matches at 10 bases. Trimming at V came to 1 base and at J to 0 bases, leaving 3 bases not matched to a gene. The CDR3 loop spans 16 amino acids. Germline CDR1 reads DFQATT; CDR2 reads SNEGSKA (reference sequence). CDR3 nucleotides: TGCAGTGCTAGAGCGCAGCGGGGGGGCTCCTACAATGAGCAGTTCTTC. Amino acid sequence: CSARAQRGGSYNEQFF.